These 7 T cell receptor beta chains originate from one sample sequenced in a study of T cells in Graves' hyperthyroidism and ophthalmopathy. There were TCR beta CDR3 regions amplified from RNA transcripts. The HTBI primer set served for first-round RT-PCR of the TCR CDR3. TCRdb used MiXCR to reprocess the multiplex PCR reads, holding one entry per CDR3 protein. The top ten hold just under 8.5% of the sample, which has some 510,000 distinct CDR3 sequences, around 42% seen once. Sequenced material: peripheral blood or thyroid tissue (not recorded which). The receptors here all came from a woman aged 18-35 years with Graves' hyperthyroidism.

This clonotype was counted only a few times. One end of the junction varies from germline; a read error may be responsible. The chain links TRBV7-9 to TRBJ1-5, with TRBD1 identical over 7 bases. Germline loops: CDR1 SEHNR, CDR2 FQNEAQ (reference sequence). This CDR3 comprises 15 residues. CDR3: CASRPGTASNQPQHF. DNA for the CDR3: TGCGCCAGCAGACCTGGGACAGCAAGCAATCAGCCCCAGCATTTT. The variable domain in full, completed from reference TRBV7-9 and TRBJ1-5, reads DTGVSQNPRHKITKRGQNVTFRCDPISEHNRLYWYRQTLGQGPEFLTYFQNEAQLEKSRLLSDRFSAERPKGSFSTLEIQRTEQGDSAMYLCASRPGTASNQPQHFGDGTRLSIL.

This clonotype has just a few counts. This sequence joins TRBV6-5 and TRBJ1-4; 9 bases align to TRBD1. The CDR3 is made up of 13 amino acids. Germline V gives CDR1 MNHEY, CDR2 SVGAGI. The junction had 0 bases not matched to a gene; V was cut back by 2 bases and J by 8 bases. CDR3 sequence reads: CASSYGTGEKLFF. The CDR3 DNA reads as TGTGCCAGCAGTTACGGGACAGGGGAAAAACTGTTTTTT.

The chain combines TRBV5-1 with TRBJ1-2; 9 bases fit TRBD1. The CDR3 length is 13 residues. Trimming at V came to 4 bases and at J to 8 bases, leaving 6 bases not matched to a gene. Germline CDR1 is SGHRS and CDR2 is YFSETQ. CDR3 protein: CASSRTGALGYTF. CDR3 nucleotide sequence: TGCGCCAGCAGCAGGACAGGGGCGCTGGGCTACACCTTC.

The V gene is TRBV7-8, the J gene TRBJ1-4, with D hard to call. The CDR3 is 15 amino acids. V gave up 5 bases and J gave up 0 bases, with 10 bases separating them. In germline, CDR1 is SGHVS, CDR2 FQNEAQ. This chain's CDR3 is CASSQGDATNEKLFF. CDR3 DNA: TGTGCCAGCAGCCAAGGCGATGCAACTAATGAAAAACTGTTTTTT.

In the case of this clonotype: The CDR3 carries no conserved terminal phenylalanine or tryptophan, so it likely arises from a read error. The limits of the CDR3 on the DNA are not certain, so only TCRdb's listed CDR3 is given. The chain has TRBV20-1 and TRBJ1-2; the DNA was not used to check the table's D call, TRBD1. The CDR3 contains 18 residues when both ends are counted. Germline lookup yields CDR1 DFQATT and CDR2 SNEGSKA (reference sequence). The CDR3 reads CSARLTDRSGAKTMATQS.

The CDR3 spells CASSVAGVYTF. CDR3 nucleotide sequence: TGTGCCAGCAGCGTAGCGGGTGTCTACACCTTC. V is TRBV9 and J is TRBJ1-2, with D unresolved. This CDR3 is built from 11 residues. The germline V and J ends were trimmed by 0 bases and 10 bases, with 7 bases remaining between them. Germline-derived CDR1 and CDR2 are SGDLS and YYNGEE.

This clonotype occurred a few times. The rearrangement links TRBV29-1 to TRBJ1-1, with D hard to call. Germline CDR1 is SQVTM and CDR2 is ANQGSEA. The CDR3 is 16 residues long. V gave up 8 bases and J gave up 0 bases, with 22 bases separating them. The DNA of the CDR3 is TGCAGCTTCGGGCCAATTTCCGGGTCAATGAACACTGAAGCTTTCTTT. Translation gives CSFGPISGSMNTEAFF. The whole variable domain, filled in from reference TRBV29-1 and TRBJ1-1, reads SAVISQKPSRDICQRGTSLTIQCQVDSQVTMMFWYRQQPGQSLTLIATANQGSEATYESGFVIDKFPISRPNLTFSTLTVSNMSPEDSSIYLCSFGPISGSMNTEAFFGQGTRLTVV.